This T cell receptor beta chain was recorded in a study of blood T cell repertoires in COVID-19. Overall study context: Samples taken during acute and convalescent COVID-19 were collected in the United States, Italy and Spain. PBMCs, B-cell-depleted T cells, or T cells provided the cDNA or gDNA that made up the material.

As handled by the study authors: Nucleated cell number was recorded as an estimate derived from reference gene primer amplification. Method: immunoSEQ multiplex PCR; TCRdb's copy keeps in-frame clones and lacks some. D and trimming come from the DNA, and the V and J calls and clone size come from that table. The table shows over 150,000 clones, with 80% to 85% occurring only once. CDR1 and CDR2 (germline): SGDLS, YYNGEE. CDR3 length: 14 residues. Trimming pared 1 base from V and 8 bases from J, leaving 14 bases between. This clonotype was sampled from a man younger than 35 with active or convalescent COVID-19. The chain carries TRBV9 and TRBJ2-3; D call uncertain. Sequencing used peripheral blood. CDR3 loop: CASSVSRSIGTQYF. The CDR3 coding sequence is TGTGCCAGCAGCGTATCGAGGTCCATCGGTACGCAGTATTTT.